There are a few counts of the clone carrying this TCR beta chain. The CDR3 spans 14 residues. Looked up from germline, CDR1 is DFQATT and CDR2 is SNEGSKA (reference sequence). This sample was taken from a study of low-dose radiotherapy and immunotherapy resistance in tumors. Study background: Radiation delivery to Cohort 1 consisted of 0.5 Gy per fraction every 2 weeks, summing to 6.5 Gy. It was 1 Gy per fraction every two weeks that Cohort 2 received, adding up to 13 Gy over 26 weeks. Patients were on oral aspirin 300 mg taken daily for four cycles from cycle 1 day 1.

With TRAV- and TRBV-specific primers, first-strand cDNA was made, covering the alpha and beta chains. A roughly 21-cycle PCR with a constant-region primer and V-primer adapter amplified TCRs. In TCRdb, the reads were re-called with MiXCR into one record per CDR3 protein. The repertoire consists of tens of thousands of distinct CDR3 sequences, with just under 9.5% occurring once and the leading ten covering around 0.93%. The sample's time point: before trial treatment. Treatment of the donors consisted of nivolumab and ipilimumab (plus aspirin, low-dose cyclophosphamide and low-dose radiotherapy). The chain uses TRBV20-1 and TRBJ2-7, with D perhaps TRBD1 or TRBD2 (5 bases each). The sequenced sample was PBMCs, obtained before treatment. The clonotype was recovered from a male donor with prostate cancer. As DNA, the CDR3 is TGCAGCCCGGTTTCCGGGACCTTTCCCTCCGAGCAGTACTTC. Translating it yields CSPVSGTFPSEQYF.